Detailed here is one T cell receptor beta chain. This entry comes from a study of technical replicates of blood from several donors. There are 13 residues in the CDR3. Germline values: CDR1 MNHNY, CDR2 SVGAGI (reference sequence). Trimming removed 6 bases at V and 0 bases at J, with 8 bases between. The data were produced by immunoSEQ multiplex PCR, yet TCRdb's version contains in-frame clones alone and is incomplete. This sample carries around 90,000 clones, about 94% of them seen once, and the ten largest clones take approximately 0.39%. The V call is TRBV6-6, the J call TRBJ1-1; D ambiguous. The TCR was taken from a human donor in good health. Sample: T cells isolated from PBMCs. The CDR3 is CASSGGMNTEAFF. The DNA for the CDR3 is TGTGCCAGCAGCGGAGGGATGAACACTGAAGCTTTCTTT.